This T cell receptor (beta chain) came from a study of cytomegalovirus exposure and HLA in healthy donors. Whole-study findings and limits: There were a few CMV-associated chains whose specificity for CMV antigens was confirmed in vitro. The study had only CMV serostatus as immune exposure information.

Only one count was recorded for this clone. Its antigen is currently unknown. PCR was performed using 60 Vbeta and 13 Jbeta primers. The data were produced by immunoSEQ multiplex PCR, yet TCRdb's version contains in-frame clones alone and is incomplete. Of approximately 150,000 clones in the sample, about 82% were seen once. The study sampled nominally healthy donors, though unrecorded immune exposures were likely. The V gene end was trimmed by 3 bases and the J gene end by 0 bases; junction bases not matched to a gene: 4. CDR1 is GTSNPN, CDR2 SVGIG, per germline (reference sequence). This CDR3 is built from 14 residues.

Sequencing used PBMCs. This clonotype was sampled from a woman in her twenties or thirties in good health and CMV-seropositive. The chain recombines TRBV30 with TRBJ1-1, with 7 nucleotides matching TRBD1. The CDR3 region has the DNA TGTGCCTGGAGCTGGACAGGTTTGAACACTGAAGCTTTCTTT. It encodes CAWSWTGLNTEAFF.